The sequence of this TCR beta chain was determined in a study of early T cells in non-severe SARS-CoV-2 infection. Individual cDNA molecules carried attached unique molecular identifiers. One entry per CDR3 protein, called by TCRdb with MiXCR from the 5' RACE reads. The repertoire holds approximately 100,000 distinct CDR3 sequences, around 15% seen once, with about 6% in the top ten. Germline values: CDR1 SQVTM, CDR2 ANQGSEA. Trimming left V 0 bases short and J 7 bases short, with 16 bases between. The CDR3 runs 14 residues. The gene calls are TRBV29-1 and TRBJ2-7, with a tentative D call TRBD1 (5 bases). The receptor was derived from an adult who was a healthcare worker with PCR-confirmed SARS-CoV-2 infection or an uninfected control (not recorded which). Sequencing was done on a sample of whole blood. Here the CDR3 DNA reads TGCAGCGTTGAAGAAAGGTGGCAGGGCCAAGAGCAGTACTTC. Residues: CSVEERWQGQEQYF.